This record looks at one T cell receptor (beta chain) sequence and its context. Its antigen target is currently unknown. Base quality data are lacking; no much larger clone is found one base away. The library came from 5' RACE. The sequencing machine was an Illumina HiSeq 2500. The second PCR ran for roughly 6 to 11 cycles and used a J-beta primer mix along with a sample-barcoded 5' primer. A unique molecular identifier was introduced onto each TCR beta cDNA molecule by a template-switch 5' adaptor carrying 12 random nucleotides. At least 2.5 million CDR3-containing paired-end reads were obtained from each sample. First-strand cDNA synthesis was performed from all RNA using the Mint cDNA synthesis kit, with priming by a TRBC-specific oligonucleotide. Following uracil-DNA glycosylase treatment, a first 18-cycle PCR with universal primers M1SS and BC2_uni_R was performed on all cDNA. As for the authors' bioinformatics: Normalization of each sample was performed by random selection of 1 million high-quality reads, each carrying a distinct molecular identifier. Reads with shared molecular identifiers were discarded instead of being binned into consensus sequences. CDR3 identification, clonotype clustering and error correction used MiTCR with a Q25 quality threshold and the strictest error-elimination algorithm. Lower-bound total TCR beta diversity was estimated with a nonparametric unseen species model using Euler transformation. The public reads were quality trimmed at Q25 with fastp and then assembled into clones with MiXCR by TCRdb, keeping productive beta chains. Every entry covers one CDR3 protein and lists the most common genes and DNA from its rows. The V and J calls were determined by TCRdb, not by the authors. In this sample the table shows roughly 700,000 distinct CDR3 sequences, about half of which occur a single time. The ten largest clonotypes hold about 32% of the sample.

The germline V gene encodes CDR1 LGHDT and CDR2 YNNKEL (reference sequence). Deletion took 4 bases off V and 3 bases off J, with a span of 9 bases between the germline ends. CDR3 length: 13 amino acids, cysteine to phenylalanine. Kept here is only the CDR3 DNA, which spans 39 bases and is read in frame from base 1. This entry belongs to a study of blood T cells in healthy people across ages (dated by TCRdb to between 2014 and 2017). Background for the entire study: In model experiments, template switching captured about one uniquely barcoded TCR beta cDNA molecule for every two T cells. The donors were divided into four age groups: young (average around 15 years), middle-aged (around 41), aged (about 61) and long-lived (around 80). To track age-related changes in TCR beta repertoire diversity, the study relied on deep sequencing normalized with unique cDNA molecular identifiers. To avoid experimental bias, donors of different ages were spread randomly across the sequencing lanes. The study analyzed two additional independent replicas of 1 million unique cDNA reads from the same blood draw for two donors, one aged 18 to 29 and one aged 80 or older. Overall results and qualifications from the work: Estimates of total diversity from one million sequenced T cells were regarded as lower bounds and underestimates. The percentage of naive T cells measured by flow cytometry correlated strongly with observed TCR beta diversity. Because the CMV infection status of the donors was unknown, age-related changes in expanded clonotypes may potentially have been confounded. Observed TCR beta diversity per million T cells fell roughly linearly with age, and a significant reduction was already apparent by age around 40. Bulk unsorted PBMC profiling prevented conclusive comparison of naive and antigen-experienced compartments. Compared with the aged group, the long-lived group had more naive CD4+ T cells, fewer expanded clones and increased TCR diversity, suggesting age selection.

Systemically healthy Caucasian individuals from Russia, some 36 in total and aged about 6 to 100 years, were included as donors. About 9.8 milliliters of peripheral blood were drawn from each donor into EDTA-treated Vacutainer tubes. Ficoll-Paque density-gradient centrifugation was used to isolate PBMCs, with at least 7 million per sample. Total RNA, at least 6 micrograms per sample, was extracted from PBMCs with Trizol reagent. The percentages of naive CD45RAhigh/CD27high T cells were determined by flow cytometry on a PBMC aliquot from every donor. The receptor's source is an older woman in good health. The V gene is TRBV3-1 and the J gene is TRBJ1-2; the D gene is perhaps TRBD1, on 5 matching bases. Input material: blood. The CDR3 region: CASSLGRYYGYTF. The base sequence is TGTGCCAGCAGCCTGGGACGGTACTATGGCTACACCTTC.